This T cell receptor beta chain is from a study of blood T cell repertoires in COVID-19. About the research overall: The analysed material was cDNA or gDNA that came from T cells, B-cell-depleted T cells, or PBMCs.

Sequenced by immunoSEQ multiplex PCR; TCRdb stores in-frame clones only, minus some. The profile shows tens of thousands of clones, more than 70% of them singletons. The CDR3 covers 14 residues. Germline CDR1 reads SNHLY; CDR2 reads FYNNEI. V lost 3 bases, J lost 7 bases, and 4 bases stayed unmatched. The sequence came from a man aged 45-65 years with acute or convalescent COVID-19. The chain joins TRBV2 to TRBJ1-5, with 9 bases aligning to TRBD1. Sequencing was carried out using peripheral blood. As DNA, the CDR3 is TGTGCCAGCAGTGAGTTGGACAGGGGCCAGCCCCAGCATTTT. It is translated as CASSELDRGQPQHF.